This T cell receptor (beta chain) was recorded in a study of human T cells and chemical hapten exposure. Study-wide context: All through the approximately 24-week study, the scalp of each patient received diphenylcyclopropenone doses weekly.

Whole-study results and caveats: The number of TCRs above 1 in 1000 frequency did not change after DPC sensitization. Counts of expanded TCRs at PT1 were positively correlated with patch test score.

A word on this clonotype: Its antigen remains unknown.

It was the library that attached unique molecular identifiers to individual cDNA molecules. TCRdb used MiXCR to reprocess the RACE reads, holding one entry per CDR3 protein. The profile shows more than 150,000 distinct CDR3 sequences, approximately 29% of them singletons. Time point noted: pre-sensitization, week 0. The treatment denotes: therapeutic diphenylcyclopropenone sensitization with weekly scalp DPC. The receptor comes from a woman in her twenties or thirties with alopecia areata. Some clones in this sample may be carry-over from other donors' samples. The material was whole blood, obtained in connection with sensitization to the hapten diphenylcyclopropenone (DPC).

In DNA form, the CDR3 reads TGTGCCAGCAGCGGAGGACAGGGGAGGCCTGAAGCTTTCTTT. Encoded protein: CASSGGQGRPEAFF. V usage is TRBV9 and J usage is TRBJ1-1, with 9 nucleotides matching TRBD1. The CDR3 is 14 residues long. After removal of 3 bases from V and 6 bases from J, the junction contained 6 bases not matched to a gene. Per germline, CDR1 SGDLS and CDR2 YYNGEE.